In its sample, the clone carrying this T cell receptor (beta chain) was seen once. The sample originates from a study of OX40 agonist ivuxolimab in advanced cancers. The wider study: An anti-OX40 (CD134) antibody with agonistic activity, ivuxolimab, was administered to patients.

Germline lookup yields CDR1 MNHNY and CDR2 SVGAGI (reference sequence). Between the trimmed V and J ends, which lost 7 bases and 5 bases, there was a span of 6 bases. The CDR3 spans 12 residues. Here immunoSEQ multiplex PCR was the method, and the copy in TCRdb shows in-frame clones only, minus some. The sample holds 60,000 to 75,000 clones, more than 70% seen once. The sequencing used CD4+ or CD8+ T cells sorted from blood, collected in a trial of the OX40 agonist ivuxolimab. The clonotype was recovered from an adult with an advanced solid tumor such as melanoma, head and neck, liver or kidney cancer. V usage is TRBV6-6 and J usage is TRBJ1-6; D unresolved. In DNA form, the CDR3 reads TGTGCCAGCACCCCCCATAATTCACCCCTCCACTTT. It is translated as CASTPHNSPLHF.